This T cell receptor beta chain was identified during a study of CD8 T cells in Susac syndrome. TCR beta sequencing was performed on blood CD8+ and CD4+ T cells. Negative isolation was applied to CD8+ and CD4+ T cells, and FACS enrichment was applied to TEMRA cells. Random hexamers were used to reverse transcribe the RNA input (about 0.5 to 1 ug). The CDR3 of TCR beta was amplified by immunoSEQ multiplex PCR across 54 Vbeta and 13 Jbeta. Using its own MiXCR run on the immunoSEQ multiplex PCR reads, TCRdb lists one record per CDR3 protein. The sample includes 190,000 or so distinct CDR3 sequences, around 96% seen only once; the top ten take approximately 0.093%. This CDR3 region has 12 residues. Germline V CDR1 and CDR2: KGHSH, LQKENI. The germline V and J ends were trimmed by 2 bases and 5 bases, with 5 bases remaining between them.

Sequencing input: CD4+ T cells from PBMCs. The rearrangement joins TRBV18 to TRBJ2-3; D unclear. This TCR was sampled from a human donor with multiple sclerosis. CDR3: CASSPSKDTQYF. In DNA, the CDR3 is TGTGCCAGCTCACCATCGAAAGATACGCAGTATTTT.